Below are 10 T cell receptor beta chains sequenced from a single sample in a study of breast tumors, draining lymph nodes, adjacent tissues. One entry per CDR3 protein results from TCRdb running MiXCR on the multiplex PCR reads. Of more than 250,000 distinct CDR3 sequences in the sample, 30% to 35% were seen once. Breast cancer patients provided tissue from their axillary draining lymph nodes. The specimen sequenced was axillary lymph node tissue. The receptors come from a female donor with breast cancer. Some clones in this sample may be carry-over from other donors' samples.

This clonotype has at least ten counts. The chain combines TRBV19 with TRBJ1-2; D possibly corresponds to TRBD1 (5 bases). Germline V CDR1 and CDR2: LNHDA, SQIVND (reference sequence). V lost 6 bases, J lost 7 bases, and 12 bases lay in between. The CDR3 has 12 amino acids. CDR3 sequence: CASSSQGIGYTF. In nucleotides, the CDR3 is TGTGCCAGTAGCAGCCAGGGAATTGGCTACACCTTC. The full variable domain, completed using reference TRBV19 and TRBJ1-2, is DGGITQSPKYLFRKEGQNVTLSCEQNLNHDAMYWYRQDPGQGLRLIYYSQIVNDFQKGDIAEGYSVSREKKESFPLTVTSAQKNPTAFYLCASSSQGIGYTFGSGTRLTVV.

A remark on this clonotype: A much larger clone lies a single base off, so this may be a read error. The V gene is TRBV6-4, the J gene TRBJ2-3; 8 bases map to TRBD2. Germline trimming cut 5 bases from V and 3 bases from J; bases unmatched to any gene: 7. The germline gives CDR1 MRHNA, CDR2 SNTAGT. This CDR3 is built from 15 residues. This CDR3 is CASSHVAGRTDTQYF. In DNA form, the CDR3 reads TGTGCCAGCAGTCACGTAGCGGGGCGAACAGATACGCAGTATTTT.

This clonotype occurred many times. The gene calls are TRBV7-9 and TRBJ1-3; D gene uncertain. Germline loops: CDR1 SEHNR, CDR2 FQNEAQ (reference sequence). Trimming took off 1 base at V and 0 bases at J, with 10 bases between the two ends. The CDR3 covers 16 residues. CDR3 bases: TGTGCCAGCAGCTTAGATAAGCTGGGCTCTGGAAACACCATATATTTT. Translated, it gives CASSLDKLGSGNTIYF.

The sample holds many counts of this clonotype. The gene calls are TRBV12-3 or TRBV12-4 and TRBJ1-6, with a tentative D call TRBD1 (6 bases). Between the trimmed V and J ends, which lost 5 bases and 9 bases, there was a span of 14 bases. The CDR3 covers 14 residues. DNA of the CDR3: TGTGCCAGCAGTGTGGGGGGGGCACTTTCACCCCTCCACTTT. As protein: CASSVGGALSPLHF.

This clonotype was seen ten or more times. V gene TRBV6-5 combines with J gene TRBJ1-2, with D maybe TRBD1 (6 bases). CDR3 length: 13 residues. V lost 5 bases, J lost 5 bases, and 12 bases lay in between. Germline V gives CDR1 MNHEY, CDR2 SVGAGI. The CDR3 nucleotides are TGTGCCAGCAGTCGGACAGCTGAATATGGCTACACCTTC. This codes for CASSRTAEYGYTF.

This clonotype showed up just once. A read error may explain this, as a much larger clone is one base away. The J gene is TRBJ1-2, the V gene TRBV4-1; D unresolved. This CDR3 has 16 residues. The germline V gene encodes CDR1 MGHRA and CDR2 YSYEKL. This CDR3 is CPSSQENSLALYGYTF. The CDR3 coding sequence is TGCCCCAGCAGCCAAGAAAACAGCCTCGCCCTCTATGGCTACACCTTC.

This clonotype occurred many times. This rearrangement joins TRBV20-1 to TRBJ1-3; D possibly corresponds to TRBD1 (6 bases). There are 13 residues in the CDR3. Trimming took off 4 bases at V and 1 base at J, with 8 bases between the two ends. Germline V gives CDR1 DFQATT, CDR2 SNEGSKA (reference sequence). CDR3 loop: CSATQGSGNTIYF. The CDR3 DNA reads TGCAGTGCTACACAGGGTTCTGGAAACACCATATATTTT.

The chain joins TRBV5-4 to TRBJ1-2; a weak D match, TRBD1 (6 bases). The CDR3 runs 13 residues. CDR1 is SGHNT, CDR2 YYREEE, per germline (reference sequence). V shed 0 bases and J shed 12 bases, with 15 bases lying between them. The CDR3 reads CASSLGGPGAHTF. CDR3 sequence (DNA): TGTGCCAGCAGCTTGGGGGGACCGGGGGCCCACACCTTC. The variable domain in full, completed from reference TRBV5-4 and TRBJ1-2, reads ETGVTQSPTHLIKTRGQQVTLRCSSQSGHNTVSWYQQALGQGPQFIFQYYREEENGRGNFPPRFSGLQFPNYSSELNVNALELDDSALYLCASSLGGPGAHTFGSGTRLTVV.

Ten or more counts support this clonotype. The chain employs TRBV27 and TRBJ2-6, with D possibly matching TRBD1 (5 bases). The CDR3 has 14 amino acids. The ends were cut back, 7 bases at V and 2 bases at J, with 9 bases in the middle. Germline lookup yields CDR1 MNHEY and CDR2 SMNVEV (reference sequence). The CDR3 is CASTPGTGANVLTF. The CDR3 DNA sequence: TGTGCCAGCACCCCAGGGACTGGGGCCAACGTCCTGACTTTC.

This rearrangement joins TRBV27 to TRBJ1-5; D gene unclear. V lost 2 bases and J 2 bases, leaving 7 bases between the germline ends. CDR1 and CDR2 from the germline V gene are MNHEY and SMNVEV (reference sequence). This CDR3 comprises 14 residues. The CDR3 DNA follows: TGTGCCAGCAGTTTAGACGTCGGCAATCAGCCCCAGCATTTT. It encodes CASSLDVGNQPQHF.